This record concerns one T cell receptor beta chain sequence. At one end the junction does not follow the germline gene, possibly because of a read error. Germline V CDR1 and CDR2: SGHAT, FQNNGV. The CDR3 is 15 residues long. These data come from a study of kidney transplant recipient with SARS-CoV-2 infection. TCRdb re-called the reads through MiXCR, storing one row per CDR3 protein. Of roughly 250,000 distinct CDR3 sequences listed, 29% are singletons. The sequencing used a blood sample, collected at baseline and on day 111 from a kidney transplant recipient. The rearrangement joins TRBV11-2 to TRBJ2-5; 10 positions match TRBD1. The receptor was derived from a male patient in his thirties who had COVID-19 and was a kidney transplant recipient. Some T cells may be transferred from the graft donor. The chain's CDR3 is CASSVDRGRGETQYF. The CDR3 region has the DNA TGTGCCAGCAGCGTAGACAGGGGGCGCGGGGAGACCCAGTACTTC.